The 5 T cell receptor beta chains reported below all come from one sample, sequenced in a study of Graves' ophthalmopathy and Graves' hyperthyroidism. Investigators amplified TCR beta CDR3 regions from RNA transcripts. The workflow started with a first-round RT-PCR run with HTBI primers and then moved on to a second-round multiplex PCR. TCRdb analysed the multiplex PCR reads with MiXCR anew, one entry per CDR3 protein. Seen here are some 380,000 distinct CDR3 sequences, just over 15% observed once, and the top ten hold about 7%. The sample consisted of peripheral blood. These receptors originate from a woman aged 18-30 years with stable Graves' hyperthyroidism.

In its sample, this clonotype was seen many times. V gene TRBV5-1 combines with J gene TRBJ1-5; no definite D call. The ends were cut back, 4 bases at V and 5 bases at J, with 13 bases in the middle. CDR1 is SGHRS and CDR2 is YFSETQ in the germline V gene. The CDR3 is made up of 14 amino acids. CDR3 bases: TGCGCCAGCAGCCAGGAGGGCCGGGATCAGCCCCAGCATTTT. This gives the protein CASSQEGRDQPQHF.

The table lists this clonotype with a few counts. The chain has TRBV5-5 and TRBJ1-1; D uncertain. Germline CDR1 reads SGHKS; CDR2 reads YYEKEE (reference sequence). Trimming removed 3 bases at V and 12 bases at J, with 18 bases between. The CDR3 length is 13 residues. CDR3 region: CASSSIGRAPTFF. The CDR3 DNA reads as TGTGCCAGCAGCTCGATCGGACGGGCCCCAACTTTCTTT.

This clonotype was seen many times. One end of the junction is discordant with germline, which a read error may explain. V usage is TRBV6-1 and J usage is TRBJ1-2; D unresolved. The CDR3 consists of 13 residues. CDR1 is MNHNS, CDR2 SASEGT, per germline. CDR3 in DNA: TGTGCCAGCAGCGAAGAAGGGTTGTACGGCTACACCTTC. Encoded protein: CASSEEGLYGYTF.

This clonotype was picked up many times. The chain recombines TRBV7-8 with TRBJ1-5; D is possibly TRBD1 (6 bases). Germline assignment: CDR1 SGHVS and CDR2 FQNEAQ. There are 17 residues in the CDR3. Trimming took 1 base from V and 0 from J, leaving 13 bases between them. The CDR3 spells CASSLVGDTYSNQPQHF. CDR3 nucleotide sequence: TGTGCCAGCAGCTTAGTAGGGGACACCTATAGCAATCAGCCCCAGCATTTT.

This clonotype was counted ten times or more. This sequence joins TRBV6-4 and TRBJ2-2; D may be TRBD1 (5 bases). Deletions cut 4 bases from V and 4 bases from J, with 7 bases between. There are 13 residues in the CDR3. Germline CDR1 and CDR2: MRHNA and SNTAGT. CDR3 DNA sequence: TGTGCCAGCAGTGGCGACAGCACCGGGGAGCTGTTTTTT. Translation gives CASSGDSTGELFF.